This T cell receptor beta chain was recovered during a study of Ad26.COV2.S vaccination and SARS-CoV-2 variants. About the research overall: The authors gave Ad26.COV2.S intramuscularly, either once or twice 56 days apart.

The treatment is: 15 to 20 received Ad26.COV2.S at low or high dose, single or two shots; about 5 received placebo; per-sample allocation not given. Sampling was done on day 63 after the first vaccine or placebo injection. The CDR3 runs 16 residues. J lost 1 base, V lost 3 bases, and 4 bases had no gene match. In germline, CDR1 is KGHDR, CDR2 SFDVKD. Regarding this clone: Its antigen remains unidentified.

The method was immunoSEQ multiplex PCR; TCRdb's version includes in-frame clones alone and lacks a portion of them. This sample yields hundreds of thousands of clones, of which 89% are seen a single time; about 1.5% belongs to the top ten. Study observations and caveats: Total T cell responses may have been underestimated by the TCR breadth and depth analyses.

The sample consisted of peripheral blood, taken in a trial of Ad26.COV2.S vaccine versus placebo. V and J are TRBV24-1 and TRBJ2-1; 8 nucleotides align to TRBD1. The receptor was derived from a person between 18 and 60 years old who received the Ad26.COV2.S COVID-19 vaccine or a placebo. CDR3 region: CATSDAGQGSYNEQFF. The CDR3 DNA sequence: TGTGCCACCAGTGATGCAGGACAGGGTTCCTACAATGAGCAGTTCTTC.